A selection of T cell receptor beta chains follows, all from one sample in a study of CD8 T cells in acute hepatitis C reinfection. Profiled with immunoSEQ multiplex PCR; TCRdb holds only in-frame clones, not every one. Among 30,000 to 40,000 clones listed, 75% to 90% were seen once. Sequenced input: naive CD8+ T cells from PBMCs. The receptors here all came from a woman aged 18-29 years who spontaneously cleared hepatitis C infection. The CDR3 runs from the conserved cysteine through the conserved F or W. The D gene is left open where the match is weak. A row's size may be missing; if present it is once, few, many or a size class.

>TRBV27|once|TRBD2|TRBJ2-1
CASRRARLAGGNEQFF
TGTGCCAGCAGGCGGGCAAGACTAGCGGGAGGCAATGAGCAGTTCTTC
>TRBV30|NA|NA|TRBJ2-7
CAWSAGPVAYEQYF
TGTGCCTGGAGTGCGGGACCCGTGGCGTACGAGCAGTACTTC
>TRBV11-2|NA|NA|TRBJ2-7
CASSLSVTHEQYF
TGTGCCAGCAGCTTATCGGTTACCCACGAGCAGTACTTC
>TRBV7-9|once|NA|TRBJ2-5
CASEIVAQETQYF
TGTGCCAGCGAAATTGTAGCCCAAGAGACCCAGTACTTC
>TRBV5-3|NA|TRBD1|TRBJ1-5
CARSLRSGQGDNQPQHF
TGTGCCAGAAGCTTGAGGTCCGGACAGGGAGACAATCAGCCCCAGCATTTT
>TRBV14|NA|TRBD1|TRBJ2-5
CASSQTGGGETQYF
TGTGCCAGCAGCCAAACAGGGGGCGGAGAGACCCAGTACTTC
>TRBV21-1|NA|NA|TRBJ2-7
CASSKARGISFAGSIEQYF
TGTGCCAGCAGCAAAGCGCGCGGTATTTCGTTTGCAGGGTCGATCGAGCAGTACTTC
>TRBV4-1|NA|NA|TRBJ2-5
CASSQDSRVRSILGRETQYF
TGCGCCAGCAGCCAAGATAGCAGGGTACGATCTATCCTGGGTAGAGAGACCCAGTACTTC
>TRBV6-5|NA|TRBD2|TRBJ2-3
CASGLAGVSTDTQYF
TGTGCCAGCGGGCTAGCGGGAGTGAGCACAGATACGCAGTATTTT
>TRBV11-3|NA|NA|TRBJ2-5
CASSSRGRETQYF
TGTGCCAGCAGCTCGAGGGGACGAGAGACCCAGTACTTC
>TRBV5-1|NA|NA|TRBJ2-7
CASSEVEGRYEQYF
TGCGCCAGCAGCGAGGTAGAGGGCCGCTACGAGCAGTACTTC
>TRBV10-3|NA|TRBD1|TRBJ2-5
CAISESTGGETQYF
TGTGCCATCAGTGAGTCGACAGGGGGGGAGACCCAGTACTTC
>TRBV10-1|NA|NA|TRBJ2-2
CASSGIRGGELFF
TGCGCCAGCAGTGGAATTCGGGGCGGGGAGCTGTTTTTT
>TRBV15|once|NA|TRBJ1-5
CATSRGSSNQPQHF
TGTGCCACCAGCCGGGGCTCTAGCAATCAGCCCCAGCATTTT
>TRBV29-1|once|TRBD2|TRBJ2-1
CSVEHLAGEDNEQFF
TGCAGCGTTGAGCACCTAGCGGGAGAGGACAATGAGCAGTTCTTC
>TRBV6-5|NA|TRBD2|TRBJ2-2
CASSSSGGAPGELFF
TGTGCCAGCAGCAGTTCGGGGGGGGCCCCCGGGGAGCTGTTTTTT
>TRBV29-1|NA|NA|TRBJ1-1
CSVEGRPMNTEAFF
TGCAGCGTTGAAGGTCGTCCCATGAACACTGAAGCTTTCTTT
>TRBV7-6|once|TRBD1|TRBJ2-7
CASSLGQDSYEQYF
TGTGCCAGCAGCCTCGGACAGGACTCCTACGAGCAGTACTTC
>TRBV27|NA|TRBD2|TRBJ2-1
CASSFHNRTSGHNEQFF
TGTGCCAGCAGTTTTCATAATCGGACTAGCGGTCACAATGAGCAGTTCTTC
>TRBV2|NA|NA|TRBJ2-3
CARNGQGSTDTQYF
TGTGCCCGCAACGGCCAGGGAAGCACAGATACGCAGTATTTT
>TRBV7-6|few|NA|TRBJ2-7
CASSLNSGTTPYEQYF
TGTGCCAGCAGCTTAAATTCCGGGACAACTCCTTACGAGCAGTACTTC
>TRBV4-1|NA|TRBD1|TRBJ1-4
CASSHRQGASQEKLFF
TGCGCCAGCAGCCATCGACAGGGGGCTAGCCAAGAAAAACTGTTTTTT
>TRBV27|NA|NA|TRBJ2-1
CASSLFSDYNEQFF
TGTGCCAGCAGTTTATTTTCCGACTACAATGAGCAGTTCTTC
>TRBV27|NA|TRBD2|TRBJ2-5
CASRLAGEGETQYF
TGTGCCAGCAGGCTAGCGGGAGAAGGCGAGACCCAGTACTTC
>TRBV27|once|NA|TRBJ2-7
CASSLPLSYEQYF
TGTGCCAGCAGTTTGCCCCTCTCCTACGAGCAGTACTTC
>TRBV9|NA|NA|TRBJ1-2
CASGRKCYTF
TGTGCCAGCGGGCGAAAGTGCTACACCTTC
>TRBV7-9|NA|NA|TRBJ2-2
CASSTTSTGELFF
TGTGCCAGCAGCACAACGTCCACCGGGGAGCTGTTTTTT
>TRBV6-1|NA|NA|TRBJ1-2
CASSDTGTYGYTF
TGTGCCAGCAGTGATACAGGGACCTATGGCTACACCTTC
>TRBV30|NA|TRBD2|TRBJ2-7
CACTGTNSYEQYF
TGTGCCTGTACCGGGACTAACTCCTACGAGCAGTACTTC
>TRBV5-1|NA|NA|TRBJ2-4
CASSLEYPKNIQYF
TGCGCCAGCAGCTTGGAATATCCCAAAAACATTCAGTACTTC
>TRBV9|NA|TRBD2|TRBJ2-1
CASSASGRLSYNEQFF
TGTGCCAGCAGCGCTAGCGGGCGCCTCTCCTACAATGAGCAGTTCTTC
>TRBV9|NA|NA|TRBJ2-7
CASSVLGGTDSLYF
TGTGCCAGCAGCGTCCTCGGTGGGACGGATTCCCTTTACTTC
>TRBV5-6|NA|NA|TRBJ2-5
CASSLGLLQETQYF
TGTGCCAGCAGCTTGGGGTTGCTACAAGAGACCCAGTACTTC
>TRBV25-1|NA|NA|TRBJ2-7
CASSDSFSAYEQYF
TGTGCCAGCAGTGATTCATTTTCCGCCTACGAGCAGTACTTC